This T cell receptor (beta chain) was sequenced during a study of cytomegalovirus exposure and HLA in healthy donors (dated by TCRdb to 2016 to 2017). Describing the broader study: An earlier analysis of roughly 570 of the donors reported about 300 Gb of sequence data and 117 million unique TCR beta sequences obtained from approximately 180 million T cells. Approximately 300 gigabases of sequencing data and about 92 million unique TCR sequences made up an early release that covered roughly 670 HLA-typed donors. Of the approximately 400 genotyped donors, less than 85% were placed in the genetic ancestry cluster associated with self-reported Caucasian donors. The study was designed to test whether signatures of past pathogen exposure could be identified by cataloging public T cell receptors. The study used immunosequencing to profile the T cell repertoires of approximately 630 subjects and linked those repertoires to cytomegalovirus serostatus. Along with the roughly 670-subject first cohort, a separate validation cohort of over a hundred different subjects was used. High-throughput TCR immunosequencing, statistical association of individual TCRs with disease status, and machine learning were combined to predict cytomegalovirus infection status. In a later analysis, previously published TCR beta repertoires from 666 donors were re-analyzed and high-resolution HLA genotyping was added so that TCR occurrence patterns could be studied. The later analysis used no new phenotypic data to find candidate immune exposures, relying instead on TCR beta sequences and their occurrence across donors. An earlier analysis of some 500 of the donors applied high-throughput TCR beta sequencing to assess whether each TCR beta V gene segment acted as functional or pseudogenic. Alongside the repertoire data, information on donor age, sex, ethnicity and CMV serostatus was compiled. A later genetic analysis used genome-wide SNP genotypes for about three fifths of the roughly 700 donors, treating that subset as a discovery cohort. All discovery cohort repertoires had been generated using a single sequencing platform. Class I and class II HLA loci were covered by the typing at four-digit resolution. Typing coverage varied by locus: roughly 629-640 donors for A, B, C, DRB1 and DQB1; more than 500 for DQA1; more than 600 for DPA1; 450 to 480 for DPB1. Roughly 5 DR-DQ haplotypes were handled as single units for association and clustering because linkage in the cohort was strong. Across approximately 400 genotyped donors of the cohort, an average of about 220,000 unique TCR beta nucleotide sequences per donor were sequenced, and roughly a sixth of those sequences were non-productive.

With respect to this clone: There is no known antigen for this receptor. Per-nucleotide qualities are absent, and no much larger clonotype sits a single base away.

Here is what the overall study found, with its caveats: In a later analysis, the rate of TCR association differed among HLA loci, with DRB1 alleles having the most associated TCRs and HLA-C alleles having the fewest. According to the authors, the approach could potentially be generalized to other disease states and immunological phenotypes. Correlated functional status among segregating V segments might reflect linkage disequilibrium, but an unknown experimental factor could not be ruled out. In a later analysis, around 15,000 TCR beta sequences were associated with specific HLA alleles at a false discovery rate of 0.05. CMV serostatus was the only immune exposure information available for the cohort. According to a later analysis, parvovirus B19, influenza, CMV and Epstein-Barr virus appeared linked to several top co-occurrence clusters. Only TCR beta chains were sequenced in this cohort, and the absence of alpha or paired-chain data limited detectable features. Some IMGT-functional V segments, including TRBV6-2 and TRBV6-3, could not be told apart with the 87-base-pair reads, so those segments were excluded. In the study, around 150 TCR beta chains were listed as associated with cytomegalovirus. A further reported finding was that TCR beta sequences accurately predicted the HLA-A and HLA-B alleles for most subjects in the first cohort. Sequencing depth was assumed to be roughly uniform across donors in the presence/absence analyses, though that assumption may not hold. A cluster of highly shared sequence variants was judged likely to represent a technical artifact of the sequencing pipeline. In vitro tests confirmed that a few of the cytomegalovirus-associated TCR beta chains recognize cytomegalovirus antigens. In a later genetic analysis, fewer N-insertions in productive TCRs were reported among donors in an Asian-associated ancestry cluster than the 666-donor mean. According to a later analysis, most CMV-associated TCR beta chains appeared to be HLA-restricted, and the HLA associations seemed to be driven largely by CMV exposure. Because some donors lacked HLA typing at each locus, the association tests relied only on the typed subset. In a later analysis, HLA-associated TCR beta chains showed more clonal expansion and lower generation probabilities than non-associated chains that were equally common. In an earlier analysis of some 640 of the donors, most TCR beta V segments were observed in productive rearrangements about 90% or about 30% of the time, broadly matching IMGT annotations. The classifier was reported to diagnose cytomegalovirus status with high specificity and sensitivity in both the original and validation cohorts. Across donors, most TCR sequences were observed very rarely, whereas some public TCRs were present in many individuals. The earlier analysis of some 540 of the donors excluded 15 to 20 rarely observed V segments, including chromosome 9 orphons, because counts were too low. When HLA alleles, especially DR and DQ, strongly co-occurred, TCR associations were difficult to assign to individual alleles. V-gene and J-gene trimming of TCR beta chains was associated with a missense DCLRE1C variant in a later genetic analysis, and the association was replicated in an independent cohort.

Library generation was performed with the immunoSEQ multiplex PCR assay. For the multiplex PCR, a mixture combining 60 forward primers for TCR Vbeta segments and 13 reverse primers for TCR Jbeta segments was used. Amplification of the CDR3 region of rearranged TCR beta genes was performed with a multiplex PCR assay on genomic DNA. The amplified TCR beta libraries were sequenced on the Illumina HiSeq System as 87-base-pair reads. The study's own analysis went as follows. In a later analysis, tens of millions of unique TCR beta chains were counted across the roughly 700 repertoires, and about 10 million of these chains were shared by at least two donors. Raw reads were error-corrected and collapsed into unique sequences by a nearest-neighbor algorithm in which closely related sequences were merged to remove PCR and sequencing errors. To assign V, D and J gene segments, CDR3 sequences were aligned to IMGT reference sequences. For a sequence to be retained, a match of at least six nucleotides to both a V gene segment and a J gene segment was required. A rearrangement counted as productive if the CDR3 had no stop codons and remained in frame with V and J, and every other rearrangement counted as non-productive. Following IMGT convention, CDR3 was defined as the stretch from the second conserved V-encoded cysteine to the conserved J-encoded phenylalanine. The earlier analysis of some 540 of the donors excluded any sequence lacking an unambiguous match to a single V gene segment. In an earlier analysis of several hundred of the donors, V segments were called functional above 56.7% productive rearrangements and were called segregating when the between-donor standard deviation exceeded 5%. A statistical classification framework was built for diagnosing cytomegalovirus status from the catalog of TCR beta chain sequences. In a later analysis, TCR nucleotide sequences were compared against IMGT/GENE-DB human TR gene sequences so that V and J genes could be assigned. In a later analysis, CDR3 sequences and most-parsimonious VDJ recombination scenarios were assigned using the TCRdist pipeline. In a later analysis, each TCR beta chain was defined by its CDR3 amino acid sequence together with its V-gene family, and reads without a unique V-gene family were excluded. In a later analysis, 500 to 650 highly shared, low-generation-probability nucleotide sequences were removed to address suspected cross-contamination and a sequencing artifact. In a later analysis, a clonal expansion index for each public chain was calculated from normalized within-repertoire ranks of inferred template counts. Generation probabilities in a later analysis came from a VDJ recombination model fitted to out-of-frame rearrangements, and those results were checked against IGoR. A later analysis scored TCR-TCR, TCR-HLA and TCR-CMV co-occurrence with hypergeometric tests, applying a repertoire-size bias correction to TCR pairs. In a later analysis, false discovery rates were estimated by permuting HLA or CMV assignments 20 times. A later analysis grouped co-occurring TCRs with DBSCAN, adding TCRdist sequence similarity when clustering within HLA-allele-positive subsets. For co-occurrence clustering, repertoires with fewer than 30,000 or more than 120,000 public chains were excluded, along with roughly 5 repertoires with anomalous nucleotide sharing. The immuneACCESS repertoire file appears here via TCRdb, limited to in-frame rearrangements. These files lack a portion of the clones; in checked studies, under half of the deficit traces to unresolved V genes, and the cause of the others is not known. V and J calls and clone size are as listed in that table; D and trimming were resolved from the DNA. The table for this sample lists about 140,000 clones; around 75% of them were counted only once. The ten largest clones capture 11% of the sample.

The CDR1 and CDR2 encoded by the germline V gene are MGHRA and YSYEKL. The CDR3 numbers 17 residues from cysteine through phenylalanine. Only the CDR3 part of the read is kept: 51 bases, read in frame from the first base. V is pared back by 0 bases and J by 4 bases, with 15 bases lying between the germline termini. The cohort was made up of several hundred healthy bone marrow donors. At the time of sampling, every cohort member was nominally healthy, though immune exposures that went unrecorded were likely present. The donor tested CMV seropositive, placing the donor among the roughly 300 seropositive members of the cohort. Every donor gave a peripheral blood sample, and the peripheral blood mononuclear cells from that sample were used for TCR beta sequencing. The Qiagen DNeasy Blood Extraction Kit was used to extract genomic DNA from the blood cell samples.

The sequence was obtained from a man aged 18 to 30 in good health and CMV-seropositive. The sequencing sample was made of PBMCs. Recombination connected TRBV4-1 to TRBJ2-2; the D gene is possibly TRBD1, with 6 bases matching. The sequence in DNA is TGCGCCAGCAGCCAAGATAGGAACAGGGTTGGCACCGGGGAGCTGTTTTTT. It translates as CASSQDRNRVGTGELFF.